Below are 20 T cell receptor beta chains sequenced from a single sample in a study of beta chain features in type 1 diabetes. Their recognized antigens are unknown. Study-level findings and limits: TCRB CDR3 length was moderately but significantly reduced in all four CD4+ subsets of Type 1 diabetes patients.

As every portion of the isolated RNA was reverse transcribed, the sequencing read expressed TCRB transcripts. The table came from immunoSEQ multiplex PCR; TCRdb's copy has only in-frame clones and leaves some out. Among about 360,000 clones listed, over 9.5% were seen once. The sample taken for sequencing was naive CD4+ T cells from blood. Receptors originate from a young woman with type 1 diabetes.

This clone was seen more than once but under ten times. The chain combines TRBV27 with TRBJ2-5; the D is unclear. V was trimmed by 0 bases and J by 3 bases, leaving 5 bases between them. Germline CDR1 is MNHEY and CDR2 is SMNVEV (reference sequence). CDR3 size: 13 residues. The CDR3 DNA reads TGTGCCAGCAGTTTATCTGGAGAAGAGACCCAGTACTTC. Its protein product is CASSLSGEETQYF.

This clone has more than one count but fewer than ten. This rearrangement joins TRBV30 to TRBJ2-2, with 7 bases aligning to TRBD1. The V segment lost 2 bases and the J segment 4 bases; nucleotides outside the gene matches: 7. The length of the CDR3 is 15 residues. CDR1 GTSNPN and CDR2 SVGIG come from the germline V gene (reference sequence). For the CDR3, the DNA is TGTGCCTGGAGTTCACAGGGGCCGGGCACCGGGGAGCTGTTTTTT. It codes for CAWSSQGPGTGELFF.

The chain links TRBV9 to TRBJ2-1, with TRBD1 as a possible D gene (6 bases). The CDR3 runs 12 residues. Germline V gene data show CDR1 as SGDLS and CDR2 as YYNGEE. V dropped 3 bases and J dropped 9 bases, with 10 bases sitting between them. Here the CDR3 DNA reads TGTGCCAGCAGCGAACAGGGTATTGAGCAGTTCTTC. It specifies CASSEQGIEQFF.

The V gene is TRBV7-9, the J gene TRBJ1-5, with D unresolved. Deletions cut 1 base from V and 9 bases from J, with 7 bases between. This CDR3 region has 12 residues. Germline CDR1 reads SEHNR; CDR2 reads FQNEAQ (reference sequence). The CDR3 DNA reads as TGTGCCAGCAGCTTAGTTACCGGGCCCCAGCATTTT. This gives the protein CASSLVTGPQHF.

This clone was seen more than once but under ten times. The chain employs TRBV9 and TRBJ2-7; 7 nucleotides line up with TRBD1. V shed 3 bases and J 5 bases; nucleotides not matched to a gene: 5. Germline CDR1 SGDLS, CDR2 YYNGEE. There are 13 residues in the CDR3. The CDR3 reads CASSAQGRHEQYF. The CDR3 DNA follows: TGTGCCAGCAGCGCACAGGGGCGGCACGAGCAGTACTTC.

The rearrangement uses TRBV25-1 and TRBJ2-7, with D perhaps matching TRBD1 (5 bases). The CDR3 length is 14 residues. The V and J ends lost 2 bases and 7 bases respectively, with 15 bases between them. Germline values: CDR1 MGHDK, CDR2 SYGVNS. The CDR3 DNA reads TGTGCCAGCAGTGAACTGGACACCGCTTGGGAGCAGTACTTC. This codes for CASSELDTAWEQYF.

The chain combines TRBV28 with TRBJ1-2; D is possibly TRBD1 (5 bases). The CDR3 runs to 17 residues. The V gene lost 5 bases and the J gene lost 0 bases, with 19 bases spanning the gap. The germline V gene encodes CDR1 MDHEN and CDR2 SYDVKM. DNA for the CDR3: TGTGCCAGCAGTACGGGTTATATGGGGCTTACTAACTATGGCTACACCTTC. This gives the protein CASSTGYMGLTNYGYTF.

V gene TRBV7-9 combines with J gene TRBJ1-1; the D gene is possibly TRBD1 (5 bases). The CDR3 totals 13 residues. Per the germline V gene, CDR1 is SEHNR and CDR2 is FQNEAQ (reference sequence). The ends were cut back, 5 bases at V and 1 base at J, with 8 bases in the middle. The CDR3 loop reads CASSKTENTEAFF. The CDR3 nucleotides read TGTGCCAGCAGCAAGACAGAGAACACTGAAGCTTTCTTT.

This clone was detected only a few times. The genes are TRBV25-1 and TRBJ1-4; 9 bases line up with TRBD1. V gave up 5 bases and J gave up 4 bases; unmatched junction bases: 5. The CDR3 is 15 residues long. Germline CDR1 is MGHDK and CDR2 is SYGVNS. CDR3 sequence (DNA): TGTGCCAGCAGTTGGGACAGGGATTTTAATGAAAAACTGTTTTTT. As protein: CASSWDRDFNEKLFF.

This clone was counted only a few times. The chain couples TRBV11-2 to TRBJ2-3; TRBD1 matches 7 bases. CDR3 length: 16 residues. The V gene end was trimmed by 7 bases and the J gene end by 0 bases; junction bases not matched to a gene: 10. The V gene's germline CDR1 is SGHAT and CDR2 FQNNGV. Written as DNA, the CDR3 is TGTGCCAGCACCGGGGACAGCGTTCTTAGCACAGATACGCAGTATTTT. Translating it yields CASTGDSVLSTDTQYF.

This clone was observed a handful of times. The J gene is TRBJ2-3, the V gene TRBV30, with 11 bases that match TRBD2. This CDR3 contains 17 residues. Germline CDR1 reads GTSNPN; CDR2 reads SVGIG (reference sequence). V was pared by 6 bases and J by 3 bases, with 14 bases of the junction left unmatched. As DNA, the CDR3 is TGTGCCTGTTCTCGGGTAGCGGGAGGGTGGGGGACAGATACGCAGTATTTT. Translating gives CACSRVAGGWGTDTQYF. Drawing the rest from reference TRBV30 and TRBJ2-3, the complete variable domain is SQTIHQWPATLVQPVGSPLSLECTVEGTSNPNLYWYRQAAGRGLQLLFYSVGIGQISSEVPQNLSASRPQDRQFILSSKKLLLSDSGFYLCACSRVAGGWGTDTQYFGPGTRLTVL.

This rearrangement joins TRBV7-9 to TRBJ2-3; 11 bases map to TRBD2. The CDR3 is 16 amino acids. V lost 6 bases, J lost 2 bases, and 7 bases stayed unmatched. CDR1 and CDR2 from the germline V gene are SEHNR and FQNEAQ (reference sequence). The CDR3 region is CASSAGTSGNTDTQYF. The CDR3 nucleotides read TGTGCCAGCAGTGCCGGGACTAGCGGCAACACAGATACGCAGTATTTT. Using reference TRBV7-9 and TRBJ2-3 for the parts outside the CDR3, the full variable domain is DTGVSQNPRHKITKRGQNVTFRCDPISEHNRLYWYRQTLGQGPEFLTYFQNEAQLEKSRLLSDRFSAERPKGSFSTLEIQRTEQGDSAMYLCASSAGTSGNTDTQYFGPGTRLTVL.

The chain employs TRBV2 and TRBJ2-3, with D possibly matching TRBD1 (5 bases). Germline V gene lookup returns CDR1 SNHLY and CDR2 FYNNEI. V was trimmed by 5 bases and J by 5 bases, leaving 8 bases between them. The CDR3 loop spans 12 amino acids. The CDR3: CASSFREDTQYF. DNA of the CDR3: TGTGCCAGCAGTTTCAGGGAAGATACGCAGTATTTT.

The chain links TRBV5-4 to TRBJ1-1; unclear D gene. Germline V CDR1 and CDR2: SGHNT, YYREEE (reference sequence). V was clipped by 3 bases and J by 2 bases, with 5 bases between them. CDR3 length equals 12 residues. This chain's CDR3 is CASSSGNTEAFF. CDR3 bases: TGTGCCAGCAGCTCAGGAAACACTGAAGCTTTCTTT.

This clone was seen more than once but under ten times. The CDR3 loop reads CASSLGQGNTGELFF. Written as DNA, the CDR3 is TGTGCCAGCAGTTTAGGGCAGGGCAACACCGGGGAGCTGTTTTTT. The chain recombines TRBV28 with TRBJ2-2; tentatively, D is TRBD1 (5 bases). The ends were cut back, 2 bases at V and 2 bases at J, with 9 bases in the middle. The CDR3 sequence is 15 residues long. Germline V lookup: CDR1 MDHEN, CDR2 SYDVKM.

This clone was found a few times. V usage is TRBV4-3 and J usage is TRBJ2-1; 10 bases are shared with TRBD2. The CDR3 has 17 residues. CDR1 and CDR2 from the germline V gene are LGHNA and YSLEER. V gave up 0 bases and J gave up 7 bases; unmatched junction bases: 9. The CDR3 region is CASSQDPAGGPRNEQFF. CDR3 bases: TGCGCCAGCAGCCAAGACCCAGCGGGAGGGCCTAGGAATGAGCAGTTCTTC.

A few counts support this clone. The chain is built from TRBV9 and TRBJ2-4; perhaps TRBD2 as D (6 bases). The germline V and J ends were trimmed by 0 bases and 1 base, with 20 bases remaining between them. Germline lookup yields CDR1 SGDLS and CDR2 YYNGEE. The CDR3 covers 19 residues. CDR3 amino acids: CASSVGVNGGIGAKNIQYF. The CDR3 DNA follows: TGTGCCAGCAGCGTAGGAGTCAATGGAGGGATCGGGGCCAAAAACATTCAGTACTTC.

The rearrangement joins TRBV28 to TRBJ1-1; no clear D. The germline CDR1 and CDR2 sequences are MDHEN and SYDVKM. The CDR3 sequence is 12 residues long. The ends were cut back, 6 bases at V and 4 bases at J, with 9 bases in the middle. CDR3 sequence reads: CASSRVVTEAFF. The CDR3 coding sequence is TGTGCCAGCAGCCGGGTCGTCACTGAAGCTTTCTTT. Together with reference TRBV28 and TRBJ1-1, the CDR3 gives the full variable domain: DVKVTQSSRYLVKRTGEKVFLECVQDMDHENMFWYRQDPGLGLRLIYFSYDVKMKEKGDIPEGYSVSREKKERFSLILESASTNQTSMYLCASSRVVTEAFFGQGTRLTVV.

This clone was seen a handful of times. The chain is built from TRBV28 and TRBJ2-7, with D perhaps TRBD1 (5 bases). Trimming shortened V by 5 bases and J by 0 bases, and 11 bases separated the two germline ends. The CDR3 is made up of 14 amino acids. The V gene's germline CDR1 is MDHEN and CDR2 SYDVKM. The CDR3 loop reads CASSGRVPSYEQYF. CDR3 nucleotide sequence: TGTGCCAGCAGTGGCAGGGTGCCCTCCTACGAGCAGTACTTC.

This clone was seen more than once but under ten times. V and J are TRBV9 and TRBJ2-7; weak D call: TRBD2 (5 bases). Trimming left V 0 bases short and J 4 bases short, with 20 bases between. The length of the CDR3 is 17 residues. Germline-derived CDR1 and CDR2 are SGDLS and YYNGEE. CDR3 nucleotides: TGTGCCAGCAGCGTAGCCCCGAGAGGGAGAGGCCCTTACGAGCAGTACTTC. It codes for CASSVAPRGRGPYEQYF.